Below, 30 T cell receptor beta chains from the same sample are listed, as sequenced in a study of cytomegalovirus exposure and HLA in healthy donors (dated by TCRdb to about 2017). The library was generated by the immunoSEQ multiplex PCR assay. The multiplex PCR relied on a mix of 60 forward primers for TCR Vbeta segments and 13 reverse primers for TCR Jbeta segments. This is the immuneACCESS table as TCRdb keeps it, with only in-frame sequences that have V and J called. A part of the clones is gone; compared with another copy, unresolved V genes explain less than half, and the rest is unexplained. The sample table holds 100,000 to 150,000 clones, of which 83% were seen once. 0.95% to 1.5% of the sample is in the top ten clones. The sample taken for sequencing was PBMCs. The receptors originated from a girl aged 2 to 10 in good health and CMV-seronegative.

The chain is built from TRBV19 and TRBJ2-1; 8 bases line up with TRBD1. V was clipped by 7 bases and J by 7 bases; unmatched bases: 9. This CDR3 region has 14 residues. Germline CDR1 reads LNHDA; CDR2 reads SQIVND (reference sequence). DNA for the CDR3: TGTGCCAGTACCTCTTCAGGGGGCACGAATGAGCAGTTCTTC. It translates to CASTSSGGTNEQFF.

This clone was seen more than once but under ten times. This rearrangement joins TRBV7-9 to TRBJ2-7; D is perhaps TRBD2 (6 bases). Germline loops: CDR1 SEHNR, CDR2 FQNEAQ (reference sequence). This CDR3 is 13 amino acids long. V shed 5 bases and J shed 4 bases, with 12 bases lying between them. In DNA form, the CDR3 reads TGTGCCAGCAGCGGAGGGTTCGGGTACGAGCAGTACTTC. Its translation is CASSGGFGYEQYF.

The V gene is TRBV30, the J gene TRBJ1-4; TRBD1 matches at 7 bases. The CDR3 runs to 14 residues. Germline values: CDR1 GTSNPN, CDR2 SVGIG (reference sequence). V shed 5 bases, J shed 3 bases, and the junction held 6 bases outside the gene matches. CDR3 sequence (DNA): TGTGCCTGGGGAACAGGGGACCCTAATGAAAAACTGTTTTTT. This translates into CAWGTGDPNEKLFF.

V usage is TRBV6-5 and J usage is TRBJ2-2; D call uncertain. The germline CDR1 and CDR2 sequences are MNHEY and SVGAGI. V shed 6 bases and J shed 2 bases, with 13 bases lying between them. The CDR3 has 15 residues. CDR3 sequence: CASRRDVVNTGELFF. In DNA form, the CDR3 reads TGTGCCAGCAGAAGAGATGTGGTAAACACCGGGGAGCTGTTTTTT.

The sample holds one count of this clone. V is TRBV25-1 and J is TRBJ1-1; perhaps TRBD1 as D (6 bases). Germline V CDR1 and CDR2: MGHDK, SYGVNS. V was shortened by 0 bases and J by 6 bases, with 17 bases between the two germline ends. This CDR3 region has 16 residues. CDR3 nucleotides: TGTGCCAGCAGTGAATATGGGGTCAGGGGAGGGGCTGAAGCTTTCTTT. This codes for CASSEYGVRGGAEAFF. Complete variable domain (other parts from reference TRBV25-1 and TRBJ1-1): EADIYQTPRYLVIGTGKKITLECSQTMGHDKMYWYQQDPGMELHLIHYSYGVNSTEKGDLSSESTVSRIRTEHFPLTLESARPSHTSQYLCASSEYGVRGGAEAFFGQGTRLTVV.

The CDR3 protein is CASSINPAGGGTDTQYF. In DNA, the CDR3 is TGTGCCAGCAGCATCAACCCGGCGGGGGGCGGCACAGATACGCAGTATTTT. V and J are TRBV9 and TRBJ2-3, with 8 bases identical to TRBD2. The junction had 11 bases not matched to a gene; V was cut back by 4 bases and J by 1 base. This CDR3 contains 17 residues. The germline V gene has CDR1 SGDLS and CDR2 YYNGEE.

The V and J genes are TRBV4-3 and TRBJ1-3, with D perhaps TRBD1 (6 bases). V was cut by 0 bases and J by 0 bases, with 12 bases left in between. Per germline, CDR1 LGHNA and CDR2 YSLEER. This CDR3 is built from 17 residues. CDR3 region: CASSQDWTAASGNTIYF. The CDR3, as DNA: TGCGCCAGCAGCCAAGACTGGACAGCTGCCTCTGGAAACACCATATATTTT.

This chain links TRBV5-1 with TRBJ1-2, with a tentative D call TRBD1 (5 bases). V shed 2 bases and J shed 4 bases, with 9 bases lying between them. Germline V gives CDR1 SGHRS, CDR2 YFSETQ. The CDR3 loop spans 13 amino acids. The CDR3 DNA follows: TGCGCCAGCAGCTTAGACAGAAGCTATGGCTACACCTTC. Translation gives CASSLDRSYGYTF.

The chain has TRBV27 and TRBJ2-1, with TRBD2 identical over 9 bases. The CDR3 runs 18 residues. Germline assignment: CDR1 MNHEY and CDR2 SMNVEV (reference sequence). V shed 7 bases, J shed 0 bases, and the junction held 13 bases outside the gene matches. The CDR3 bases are TGTGCCAGCACCTACCGGCTAGCGGGGACCATCTCCTACAATGAGCAGTTCTTC. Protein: CASTYRLAGTISYNEQFF.

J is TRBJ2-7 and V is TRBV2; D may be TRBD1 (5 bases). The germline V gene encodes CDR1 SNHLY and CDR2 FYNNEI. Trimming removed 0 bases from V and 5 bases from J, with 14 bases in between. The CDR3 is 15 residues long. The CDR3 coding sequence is TGTGCCAGCAGTGAAGCGACAGAAATGAACCACGAGCAGTACTTC. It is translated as CASSEATEMNHEQYF. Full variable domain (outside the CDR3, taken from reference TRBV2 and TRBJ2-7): EPEVTQTPSHQVTQMGQEVILRCVPISNHLYFYWYRQILGQKVEFLVSFYNNEISEKSEIFDDQFSVERPDGSNFTLKIRSTKLEDSAMYFCASSEATEMNHEQYFGPGTRLTVT.

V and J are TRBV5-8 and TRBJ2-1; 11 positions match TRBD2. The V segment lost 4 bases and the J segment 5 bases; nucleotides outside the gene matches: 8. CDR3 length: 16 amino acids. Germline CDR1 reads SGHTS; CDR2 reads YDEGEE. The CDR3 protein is CASSVGTSGTDNEQFF. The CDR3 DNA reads TGTGCCAGCAGCGTGGGGACTAGCGGAACCGACAATGAGCAGTTCTTC.

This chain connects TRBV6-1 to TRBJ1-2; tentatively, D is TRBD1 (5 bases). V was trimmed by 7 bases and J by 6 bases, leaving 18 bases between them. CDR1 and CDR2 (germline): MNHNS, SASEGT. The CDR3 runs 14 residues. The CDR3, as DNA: TGTGCCAGCACCATACAGGTCAGGGTTGATGGCTACACCTTC. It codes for CASTIQVRVDGYTF.

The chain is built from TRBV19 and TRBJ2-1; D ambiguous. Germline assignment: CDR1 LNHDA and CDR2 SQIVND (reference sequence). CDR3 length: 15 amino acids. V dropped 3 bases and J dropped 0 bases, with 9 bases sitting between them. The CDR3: CASSINVYSYNEQFF. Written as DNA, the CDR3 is TGTGCCAGTAGTATTAACGTCTACTCCTACAATGAGCAGTTCTTC.

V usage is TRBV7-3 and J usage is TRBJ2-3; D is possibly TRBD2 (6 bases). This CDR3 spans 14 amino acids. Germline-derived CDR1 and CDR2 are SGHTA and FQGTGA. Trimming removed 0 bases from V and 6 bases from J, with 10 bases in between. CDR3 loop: CASSLTVRGDTQYF. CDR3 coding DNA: TGTGCCAGCAGCTTAACGGTCCGGGGGGATACGCAGTATTTT.

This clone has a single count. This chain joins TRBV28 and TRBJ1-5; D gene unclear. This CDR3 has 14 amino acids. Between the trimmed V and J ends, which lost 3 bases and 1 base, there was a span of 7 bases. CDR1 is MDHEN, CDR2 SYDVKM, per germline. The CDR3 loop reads CASSLHRSNQPQHF. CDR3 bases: TGTGCCAGCAGTTTGCACCGGAGCAATCAGCCCCAGCATTTT. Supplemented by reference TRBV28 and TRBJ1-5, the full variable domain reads DVKVTQSSRYLVKRTGEKVFLECVQDMDHENMFWYRQDPGLGLRLIYFSYDVKMKEKGDIPEGYSVSREKKERFSLILESASTNQTSMYLCASSLHRSNQPQHFGDGTRLSIL.

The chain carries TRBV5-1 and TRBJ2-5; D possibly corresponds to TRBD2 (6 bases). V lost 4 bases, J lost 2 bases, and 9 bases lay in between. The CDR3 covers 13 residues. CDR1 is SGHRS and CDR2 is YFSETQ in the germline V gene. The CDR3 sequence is CASSIGGQETQYF. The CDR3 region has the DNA TGCGCCAGCAGCATTGGAGGGCAAGAGACCCAGTACTTC.

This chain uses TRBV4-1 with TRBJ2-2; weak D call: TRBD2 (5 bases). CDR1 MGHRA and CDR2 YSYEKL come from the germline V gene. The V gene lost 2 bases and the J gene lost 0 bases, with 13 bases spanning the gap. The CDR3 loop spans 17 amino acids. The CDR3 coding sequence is TGCGCCAGCAGCCAACGACTCGAGGGATCGAACACCGGGGAGCTGTTTTTT. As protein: CASSQRLEGSNTGELFF.

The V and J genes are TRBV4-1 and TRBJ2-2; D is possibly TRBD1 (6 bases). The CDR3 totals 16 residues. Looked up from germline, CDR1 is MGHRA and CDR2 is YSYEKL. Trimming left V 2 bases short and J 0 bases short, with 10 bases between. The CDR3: CASSQPDRPNTGELFF. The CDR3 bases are TGCGCCAGCAGCCAACCCGACAGGCCGAACACCGGGGAGCTGTTTTTT.

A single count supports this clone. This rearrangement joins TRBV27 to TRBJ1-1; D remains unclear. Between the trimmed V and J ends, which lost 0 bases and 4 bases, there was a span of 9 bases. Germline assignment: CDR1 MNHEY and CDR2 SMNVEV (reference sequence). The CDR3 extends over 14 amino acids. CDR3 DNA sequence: TGTGCCAGCAGTTTATCTTCTGGGCCCACTGAAGCTTTCTTT. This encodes CASSLSSGPTEAFF.

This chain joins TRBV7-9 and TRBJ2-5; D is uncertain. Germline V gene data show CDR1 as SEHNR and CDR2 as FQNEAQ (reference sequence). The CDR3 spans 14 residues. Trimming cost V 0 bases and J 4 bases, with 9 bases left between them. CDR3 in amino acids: CASSLAGSPETQYF. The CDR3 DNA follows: TGTGCCAGCAGCTTAGCGGGCAGCCCAGAGACCCAGTACTTC. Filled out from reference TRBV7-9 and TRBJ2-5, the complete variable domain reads DTGVSQNPRHKITKRGQNVTFRCDPISEHNRLYWYRQTLGQGPEFLTYFQNEAQLEKSRLLSDRFSAERPKGSFSTLEIQRTEQGDSAMYLCASSLAGSPETQYFGPGTRLLVL.

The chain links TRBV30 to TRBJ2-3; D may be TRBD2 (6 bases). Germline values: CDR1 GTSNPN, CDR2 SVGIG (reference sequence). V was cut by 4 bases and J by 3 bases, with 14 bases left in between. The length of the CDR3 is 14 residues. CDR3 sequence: CAWMGGNLTDTQYF. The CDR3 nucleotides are TGTGCCTGGATGGGCGGGAACTTGACAGATACGCAGTATTTT.

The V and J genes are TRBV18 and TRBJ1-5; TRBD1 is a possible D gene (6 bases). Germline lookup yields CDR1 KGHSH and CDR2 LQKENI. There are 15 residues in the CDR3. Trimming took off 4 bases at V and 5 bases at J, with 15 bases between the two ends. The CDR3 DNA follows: TGTGCCAGCTCACTTGGGGGGGCCGGGGATCAGCCCCAGCATTTT. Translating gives CASSLGGAGDQPQHF.

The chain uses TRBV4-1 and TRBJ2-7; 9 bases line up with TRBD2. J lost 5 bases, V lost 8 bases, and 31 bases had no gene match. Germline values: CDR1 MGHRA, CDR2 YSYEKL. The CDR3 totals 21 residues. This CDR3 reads CASAMGRVLRGGRASHHEQYF. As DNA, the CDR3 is TGCGCCAGCGCGATGGGGCGAGTTTTGCGTGGCGGGAGGGCTTCTCACCACGAGCAGTACTTC.

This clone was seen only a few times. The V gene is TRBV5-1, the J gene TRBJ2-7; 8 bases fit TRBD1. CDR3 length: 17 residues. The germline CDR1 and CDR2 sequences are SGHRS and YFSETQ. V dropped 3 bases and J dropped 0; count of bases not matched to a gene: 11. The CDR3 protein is CASSSRPTGDFSYEQYF. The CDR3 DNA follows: TGCGCCAGCAGCTCCCGCCCGACAGGGGATTTCTCCTACGAGCAGTACTTC.

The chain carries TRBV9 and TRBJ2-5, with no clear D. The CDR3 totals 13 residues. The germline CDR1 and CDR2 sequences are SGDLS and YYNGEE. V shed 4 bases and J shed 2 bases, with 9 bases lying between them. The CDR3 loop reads CASSPLSQETQYF. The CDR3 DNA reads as TGTGCCAGCAGCCCCCTTTCGCAAGAGACCCAGTACTTC.

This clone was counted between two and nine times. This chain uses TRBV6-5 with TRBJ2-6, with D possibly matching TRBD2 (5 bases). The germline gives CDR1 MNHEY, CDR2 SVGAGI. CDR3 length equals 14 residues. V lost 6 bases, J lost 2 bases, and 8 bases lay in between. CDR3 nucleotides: TGTGCCAGCAGGAGGGTAGCTGGGGCCAACGTCCTGACTTTC. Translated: CASRRVAGANVLTF.

DNA of the CDR3: TGTGCCAGTAGTATAGCCACAGGTCGGGCCACTGAAGCTTTCTTT. Translating it yields CASSIATGRATEAFF. The V call is TRBV19, the J call TRBJ1-1; tentatively, D is TRBD1 (5 bases). The CDR3 is made up of 15 amino acids. V gave up 1 base and J gave up 4 bases, with 13 bases separating them. Looked up from germline, CDR1 is LNHDA and CDR2 is SQIVND (reference sequence). Full variable domain (remainder filled in from reference TRBV19 and TRBJ1-1): DGGITQSPKYLFRKEGQNVTLSCEQNLNHDAMYWYRQDPGQGLRLIYYSQIVNDFQKGDIAEGYSVSREKKESFPLTVTSAQKNPTAFYLCASSIATGRATEAFFGQGTRLTVV.

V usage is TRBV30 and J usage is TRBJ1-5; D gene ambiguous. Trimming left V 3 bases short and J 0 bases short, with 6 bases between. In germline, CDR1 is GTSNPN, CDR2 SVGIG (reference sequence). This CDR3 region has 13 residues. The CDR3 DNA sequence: TGTGCCTGGAGCCCTAATAGCAATCAGCCCCAGCATTTT. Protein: CAWSPNSNQPQHF.

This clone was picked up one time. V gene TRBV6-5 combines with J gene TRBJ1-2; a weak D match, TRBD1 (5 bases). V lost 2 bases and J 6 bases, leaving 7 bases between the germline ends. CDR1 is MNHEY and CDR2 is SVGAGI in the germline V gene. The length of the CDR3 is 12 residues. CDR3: CASSYGRDGYTF. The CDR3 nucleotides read TGTGCCAGCAGTTACGGCAGGGATGGCTACACCTTC.

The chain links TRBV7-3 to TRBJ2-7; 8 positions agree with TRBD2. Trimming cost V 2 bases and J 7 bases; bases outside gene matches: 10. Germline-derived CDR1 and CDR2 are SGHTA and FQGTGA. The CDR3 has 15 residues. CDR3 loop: CASSLGPAGVEEQYF. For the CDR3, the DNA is TGTGCCAGCAGCTTAGGGCCAGCGGGAGTGGAGGAGCAGTACTTC.